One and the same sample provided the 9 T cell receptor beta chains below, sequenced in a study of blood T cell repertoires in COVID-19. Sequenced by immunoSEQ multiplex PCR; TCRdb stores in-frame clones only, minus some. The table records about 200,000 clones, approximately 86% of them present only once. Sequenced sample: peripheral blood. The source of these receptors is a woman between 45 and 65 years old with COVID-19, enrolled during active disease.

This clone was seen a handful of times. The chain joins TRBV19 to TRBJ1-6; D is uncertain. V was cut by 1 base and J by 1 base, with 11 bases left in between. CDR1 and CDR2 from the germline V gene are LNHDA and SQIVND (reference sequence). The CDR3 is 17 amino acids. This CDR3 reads CASSIGNRGSYNSPLHF. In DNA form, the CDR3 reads TGTGCCAGTAGTATAGGCAATCGGGGTTCCTATAATTCACCCCTCCACTTT.

CDR3 DNA sequence: TGTGCCAGCAGCTTAGCTAGCGGGACAGATACGCAGTATTTT. It yields the protein CASSLASGTDTQYF. The J gene is TRBJ2-3, the V gene TRBV7-3; TRBD2 agrees at 8 bases. Unmatched junction bases numbered 1, after V lost 2 bases and J lost 3 bases. The CDR3 contains 14 residues. Germline V gene lookup returns CDR1 SGHTA and CDR2 FQGTGA.

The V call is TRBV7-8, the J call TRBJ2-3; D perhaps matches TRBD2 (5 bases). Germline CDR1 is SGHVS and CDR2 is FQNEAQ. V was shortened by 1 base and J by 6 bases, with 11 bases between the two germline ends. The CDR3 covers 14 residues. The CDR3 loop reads CASSLELGRDTQYF. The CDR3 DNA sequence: TGTGCCAGCAGCTTAGAACTAGGGCGGGATACGCAGTATTTT.

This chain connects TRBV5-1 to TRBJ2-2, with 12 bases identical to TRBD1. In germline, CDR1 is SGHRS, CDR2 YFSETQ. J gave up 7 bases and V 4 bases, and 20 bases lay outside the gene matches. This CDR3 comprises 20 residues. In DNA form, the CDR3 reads TGCGCCAGCAGCCTCCGGGACAGGGGGCGATCGGCCTTTAGTGGCGGGGAGCTGTTTTTT. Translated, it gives CASSLRDRGRSAFSGGELFF.

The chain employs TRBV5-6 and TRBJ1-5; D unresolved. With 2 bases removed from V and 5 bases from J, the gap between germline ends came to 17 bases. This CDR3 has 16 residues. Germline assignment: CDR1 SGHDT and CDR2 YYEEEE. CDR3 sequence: CASSLRPGSGYQPQHF. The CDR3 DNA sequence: TGTGCCAGCAGCTTAAGGCCTGGTTCAGGTTATCAGCCCCAGCATTTT.

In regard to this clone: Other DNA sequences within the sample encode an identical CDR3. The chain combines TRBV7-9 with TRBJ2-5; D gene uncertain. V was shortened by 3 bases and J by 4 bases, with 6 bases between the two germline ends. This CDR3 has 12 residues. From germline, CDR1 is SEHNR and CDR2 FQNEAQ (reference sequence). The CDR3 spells CASSLSGETQYF. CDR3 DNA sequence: TGTGCCAGCAGCTTGTCCGGAGAGACCCAGTACTTC.

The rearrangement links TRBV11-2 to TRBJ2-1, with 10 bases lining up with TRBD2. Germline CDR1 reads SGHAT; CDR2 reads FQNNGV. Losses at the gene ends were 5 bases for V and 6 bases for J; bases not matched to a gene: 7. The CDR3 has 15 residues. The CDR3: CASSLLAGGVNEQFF. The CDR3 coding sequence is TGTGCCAGCAGCCTTTTAGCGGGGGGCGTCAATGAGCAGTTCTTC.

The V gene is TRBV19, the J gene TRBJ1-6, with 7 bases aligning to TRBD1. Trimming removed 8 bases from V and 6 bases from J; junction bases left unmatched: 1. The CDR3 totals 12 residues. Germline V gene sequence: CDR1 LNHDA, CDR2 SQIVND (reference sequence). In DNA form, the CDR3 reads TGTGCCAGTGGACAGGTTAATTCACCCCTCCACTTT. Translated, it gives CASGQVNSPLHF. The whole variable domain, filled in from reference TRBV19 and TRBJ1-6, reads DGGITQSPKYLFRKEGQNVTLSCEQNLNHDAMYWYRQDPGQGLRLIYYSQIVNDFQKGDIAEGYSVSREKKESFPLTVTSAQKNPTAFYLCASGQVNSPLHFGNGTRLTVT.

CDR3 loop: CASSQDGGGAGGELFF. The CDR3 DNA sequence: TGTGCCAGCAGCCAAGATGGAGGGGGGGCCGGCGGGGAGCTGTTTTTT. The chain links TRBV3-1 (or the pseudogene TRBV3-2) to TRBJ2-2, with D perhaps matching TRBD2 (7 bases). This CDR3 is 16 amino acids long. V shed 0 bases and J shed 7 bases, with 15 bases lying between them. The germline V gene encodes CDR1 LGHDT and CDR2 YNNKEL (reference sequence).